The 8 T cell receptor beta chains given below trace back to one sample, sequenced in a study of T cell changes during pregnancy in multiple sclerosis. Produced via immunoSEQ multiplex PCR; TCRdb's table is partial and in-frame only. The profile shows 15,000 or so clones, over 85% of them singletons. The sequencing used peripheral blood, collected in the second trimester of pregnancy. These receptors originate from a female donor in good health, enrolled as a control in a pregnancy study.

The rearrangement uses TRBV7-8 and TRBJ2-1, with unresolved D. The V end was cut by 5 bases, the J end by 0 bases, with 14 bases between. Germline CDR1 is SGHVS and CDR2 is FQNEAQ. The CDR3 totals 16 residues. For the CDR3, the DNA is TGTGCCAGCAGCCCGCTTGGGCTGAGCTCCTACAATGAGCAGTTCTTC. This translates into CASSPLGLSSYNEQFF.

This clone was detected once. This sequence joins TRBV5-1 and TRBJ2-2, with D perhaps TRBD1 (5 bases). Trimming cost V 1 base and J 0 bases, with 10 bases left between them. This CDR3 has 16 residues. In germline, CDR1 is SGHRS, CDR2 YFSETQ. CDR3 sequence (DNA): TGCGCCAGCAGCTTGTGGGGCAGCCCGAACACCGGGGAGCTGTTTTTT. Translated: CASSLWGSPNTGELFF.

The V and J genes are TRBV18 and TRBJ1-1; possible D gene TRBD1, 6 bases. Trimming stripped 1 base from V and 5 bases from J, with 8 bases between. Germline CDR1 is KGHSH and CDR2 is LQKENI. The CDR3 runs to 13 residues. CDR3 region: CASSPRGGTEAFF. DNA of the CDR3: TGTGCCAGCTCACCACGAGGGGGTACTGAAGCTTTCTTT.

The rearrangement links TRBV6-6 to TRBJ1-4; D might be TRBD1 (6 bases). CDR3 length: 14 residues. V was trimmed by 5 bases and J by 7 bases, leaving 14 bases between them. Per the germline V gene, CDR1 is MNHNY and CDR2 is SVGAGI (reference sequence). The CDR3 nucleotides read TGTGCCAGCAGTGACAGGCAGGGGATTGAAAAACTGTTTTTT. This gives the protein CASSDRQGIEKLFF.

The V gene is TRBV27, the J gene TRBJ2-3; 8 bases are a match to TRBD2. J was trimmed by 0 bases and V by 5 bases; bases with no gene match: 7. The CDR3 contains 16 residues. CDR1 and CDR2 from the germline V gene are MNHEY and SMNVEV (reference sequence). The CDR3 sequence is CASSQTSGPSTDTQYF. The CDR3 DNA reads TGTGCCAGCAGTCAAACTAGCGGACCTAGCACAGATACGCAGTATTTT.

The DNA of the CDR3 is TGTGCCAGCAGCTTCAACTCTGGGGCCAACGTCCTGACTTTC. It encodes CASSFNSGANVLTF. The chain carries TRBV7-3 and TRBJ2-6; no clear D gene. V shed 3 bases and J shed 0 bases, with 3 bases lying between them. Germline loops: CDR1 SGHTA, CDR2 FQGTGA. The CDR3 loop spans 14 amino acids. The full variable domain, in which reference TRBV7-3 and TRBJ2-6 provide the parts outside the CDR3, is GAGVSQTPSNKVTEKGKYVELRCDPISGHTALYWYRQSLGQGPEFLIYFQGTGAADDSGLPNDRFFAVRPEGSVSTLKIQRTERGDSAVYLCASSFNSGANVLTFGAGSRLTVL.

A single count supports this clone. The rearrangement links TRBV5-4 to TRBJ1-1; D not certain. V lost 2 bases to trimming and J lost 0 bases, with 8 bases between them. The CDR3 contains 14 residues. The germline CDR1 and CDR2 sequences are SGHNT and YYREEE (reference sequence). Here the CDR3 DNA reads TGTGCCAGCAGCTTACACACCATGAACACTGAAGCTTTCTTT. Amino acids: CASSLHTMNTEAFF. Drawing the rest from reference TRBV5-4 and TRBJ1-1, the complete variable domain is ETGVTQSPTHLIKTRGQQVTLRCSSQSGHNTVSWYQQALGQGPQFIFQYYREEENGRGNFPPRFSGLQFPNYSSELNVNALELDDSALYLCASSLHTMNTEAFFGQGTRLTVV.

The chain carries TRBV19 and TRBJ2-1; weak D call: TRBD2 (5 bases). V was trimmed by 5 bases and J by 7 bases, leaving 21 bases between them. The germline V gene encodes CDR1 LNHDA and CDR2 SQIVND (reference sequence). There are 16 residues in the CDR3. The CDR3: CASSQQGLRWENEQFF. CDR3 coding DNA: TGTGCCAGTAGTCAACAAGGACTTAGATGGGAAAATGAGCAGTTCTTC.